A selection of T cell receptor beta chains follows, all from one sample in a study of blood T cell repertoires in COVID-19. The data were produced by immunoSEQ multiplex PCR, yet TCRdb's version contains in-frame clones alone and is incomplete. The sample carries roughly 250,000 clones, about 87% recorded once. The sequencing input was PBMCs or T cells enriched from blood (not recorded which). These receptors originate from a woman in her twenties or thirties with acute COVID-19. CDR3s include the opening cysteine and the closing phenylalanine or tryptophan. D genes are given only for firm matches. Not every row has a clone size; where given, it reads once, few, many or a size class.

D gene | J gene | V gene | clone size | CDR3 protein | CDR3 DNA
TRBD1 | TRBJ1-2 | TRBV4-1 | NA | CASSPRTGFNYGYTF | TGCGCCAGCAGCCCCCGGACAGGATTTAACTATGGCTACACCTTC
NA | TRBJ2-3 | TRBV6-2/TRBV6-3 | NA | CASSPTPLGLGTDTQYF | TGTGCCAGCAGCCCCACTCCTCTAGGACTTGGCACAGATACGCAGTATTTT
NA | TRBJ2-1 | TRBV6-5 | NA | CASSSGGDEQFF | TGTGCCAGCAGTTCAGGAGGGGATGAGCAGTTCTTC
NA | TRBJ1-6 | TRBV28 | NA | CASSFPGAPLHF | TGTGCCAGCAGTTTCCCCGGGGCACCCCTCCACTTT
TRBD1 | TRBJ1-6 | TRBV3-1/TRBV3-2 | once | CASSQAGTGGSPLHF | TGTGCCAGCAGCCAAGCCGGGACAGGGGGCTCACCCCTCCACTTT
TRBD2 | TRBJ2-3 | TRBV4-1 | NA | CASSQGSLAGITDTQYF | TGCGCCAGCAGCCAAGGGTCGCTAGCGGGGATCACAGATACGCAGTATTTT
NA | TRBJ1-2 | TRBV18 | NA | CASSYQEAGDYGYTF | TGTGCCAGCTCATATCAGGAGGCGGGGGACTATGGCTACACCTTC
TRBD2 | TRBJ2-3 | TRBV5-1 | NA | CASSVAGHLTDTQYF | TGCGCCAGCAGCGTAGCGGGGCACCTCACAGATACGCAGTATTTT
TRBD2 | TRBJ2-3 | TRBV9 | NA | CASSVDAGGRGDTQYF | TGTGCCAGCAGCGTAGACGCGGGGGGCCGGGGAGATACGCAGTATTTT
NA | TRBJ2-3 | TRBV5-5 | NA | CASSRRGDTLFVTDTQYF | TGTGCCAGCAGCCGTCGTGGGGACACTCTTTTTGTCACAGATACGCAGTATTTT
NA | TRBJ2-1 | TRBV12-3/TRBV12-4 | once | CASLTDNEQFF | TGTGCCAGTCTGACAGATAATGAGCAGTTCTTC
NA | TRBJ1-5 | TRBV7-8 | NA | CASSLAEGASNQPQHF | TGTGCCAGCAGCTTAGCCGAAGGGGCCAGCAATCAGCCCCAGCATTTT
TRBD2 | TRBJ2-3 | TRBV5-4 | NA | CASSLYRLAGGATQYF | TGTGCCAGCAGCTTGTATCGACTAGCGGGGGGGGCTACGCAGTATTTT
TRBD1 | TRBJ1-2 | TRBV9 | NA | CASSKPGQAYGYTF | TGTGCCAGCAGCAAGCCGGGACAGGCCTATGGCTACACCTTC
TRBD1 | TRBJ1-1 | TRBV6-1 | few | CASSERGTGAEAFF | TGTGCCAGCAGTGAACGGGGGACAGGGGCTGAAGCTTTCTTT
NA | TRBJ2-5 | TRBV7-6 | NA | CASSLDSGETQYF | TGTGCCAGCAGCTTAGATTCCGGAGAGACCCAGTACTTC
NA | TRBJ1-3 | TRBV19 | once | CASRDKATGNTIYF | TGTGCCAGTAGAGACAAAGCCACTGGAAACACCATATATTTT